Listed below are T cell receptor beta chains from one sample, sequenced in a study of T cells expressing NK-cell markers. TCRdb re-analyzed the 5' RACE reads; it lists each CDR3 protein once, without DNA. This sample lists about 260,000 distinct CDR3 sequences; its ten largest clones have 4.2%. Input material: blood T cells: a sorted CD56 or NKG2C T cell subset, CD4+ or CD8+ T cells, or bulk PBMC T cells (not recorded which). Every receptor here comes from a woman aged 18-70 years in good health. The CDR3 runs from the conserved cysteine through the conserved F or W.

J: TRBJ1-1; V: TRBV6-2/TRBV6-3; CDR3: CASRTLRSVNTEAFF
J: TRBJ2-4; V: TRBV6-1; CDR3: CASSRNRDRGNIQYF
J: TRBJ2-1; V: TRBV5-5; CDR3: CASSLGAEPSYNEQFF
J: TRBJ2-3; V: TRBV20-1; CDR3: CSASRTPYGTDTQYF
J: TRBJ2-2; V: TRBV11-2; CDR3: CASSSDPSNTGELFF
J: TRBJ2-1; V: TRBV5-1; CDR3: CASRFRGISYNEQFF
J: TRBJ2-1; V: TRBV5-6; CDR3: CASSLAARTKVLNEQFF
J: TRBJ2-1; V: TRBV10-3; CDR3: CAISESWDRDHNEQFF
J: TRBJ2-6; V: TRBV7-2; CDR3: CASSGAGVYVLTF
J: TRBJ2-7; V: TRBV7-8; CDR3: CASSPGGTVLGEQYF
J: TRBJ1-2; V: TRBV10-2; CDR3: CASSEVRVRSETGYTF
J: TRBJ2-7; V: TRBV28; CDR3: CASSVLGAGVTHEQYF
J: TRBJ1-1; V: TRBV18; CDR3: CASSPLGTGVTTEAFF
J: TRBJ2-6; V: TRBV9; CDR3: CASSEVVGANVLTF
J: TRBJ1-1; V: TRBV19; CDR3: CASMNRVGTEAFF
J: TRBJ2-1; V: TRBV6-1; CDR3: CASRSSGGAPYNEQFF
J: TRBJ2-1; V: TRBV12-3/TRBV12-4; CDR3: CASSLATSGSHNEQFF
J: TRBJ2-6; V: TRBV12-3/TRBV12-4; CDR3: CASSPDFSGANVLTF
J: TRBJ2-1; V: TRBV18; CDR3: CASSPRQLSSYNEQFF
J: TRBJ1-1; V: TRBV6-1; CDR3: CASSGQGPDTEAFF
J: TRBJ2-5; V: TRBV20-1; CDR3: CSARDVRGGPEETQYF
J: TRBJ2-2; V: TRBV5-1; CDR3: CASARGGSSGELFF
J: TRBJ2-3; V: TRBV29-1; CDR3: CSVLTGGTDTQYF
J: TRBJ1-2; V: TRBV4-3; CDR3: CASSQVPEINYGYTF
J: TRBJ2-3; V: TRBV20-1; CDR3: CSARDFLSGGAADTQYF
J: TRBJ2-7; V: TRBV12-3/TRBV12-4; CDR3: CASSAASGTYEQYF
J: TRBJ2-1; V: TRBV30; CDR3: CALSRAAGNEQFF
J: TRBJ1-1; V: TRBV29-1; CDR3: CSVERDSYTEAFF
J: TRBJ2-5; V: TRBV6-2/TRBV6-3; CDR3: CASSDRTSGRAPPGTQYF
J: TRBJ2-3; V: TRBV7-2; CDR3: CASSLVLGRSTDTQYF
J: TRBJ2-3; V: TRBV2; CDR3: CASSEEGVTDTQYF
J: TRBJ2-7; V: TRBV27; CDR3: CASSGVLAGPPYEQYF
J: TRBJ2-4; V: TRBV9; CDR3: CASSVGQGFQNIQYF